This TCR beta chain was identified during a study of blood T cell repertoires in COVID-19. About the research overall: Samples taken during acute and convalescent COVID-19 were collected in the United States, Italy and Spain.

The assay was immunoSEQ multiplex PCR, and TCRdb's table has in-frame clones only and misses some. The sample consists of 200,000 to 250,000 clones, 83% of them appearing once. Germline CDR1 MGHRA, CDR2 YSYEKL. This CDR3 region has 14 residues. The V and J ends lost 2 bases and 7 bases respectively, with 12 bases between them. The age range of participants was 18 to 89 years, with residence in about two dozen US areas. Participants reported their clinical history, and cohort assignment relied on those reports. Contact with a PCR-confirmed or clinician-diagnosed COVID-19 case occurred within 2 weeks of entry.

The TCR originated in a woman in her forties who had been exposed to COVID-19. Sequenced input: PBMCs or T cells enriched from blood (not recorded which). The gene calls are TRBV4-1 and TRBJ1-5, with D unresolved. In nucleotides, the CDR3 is TGCGCCAGCAGCCAACAGACCCCCGGGCAGCCCCAGCATTTT. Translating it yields CASSQQTPGQPQHF.